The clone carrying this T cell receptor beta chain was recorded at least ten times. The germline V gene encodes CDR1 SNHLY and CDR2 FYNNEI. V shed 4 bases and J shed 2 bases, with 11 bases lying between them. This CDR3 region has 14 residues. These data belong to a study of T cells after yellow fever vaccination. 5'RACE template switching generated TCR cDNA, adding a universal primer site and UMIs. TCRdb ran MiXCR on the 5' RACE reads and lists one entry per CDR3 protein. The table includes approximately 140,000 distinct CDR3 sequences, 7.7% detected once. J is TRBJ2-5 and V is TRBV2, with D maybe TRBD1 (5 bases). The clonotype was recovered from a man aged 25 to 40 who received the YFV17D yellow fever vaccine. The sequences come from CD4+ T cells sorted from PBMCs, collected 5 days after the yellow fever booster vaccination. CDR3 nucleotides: TGTGCCAGCAGTGTTAGACAGTCTCAAGAGACCCAGTACTTC. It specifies CASSVRQSQETQYF.